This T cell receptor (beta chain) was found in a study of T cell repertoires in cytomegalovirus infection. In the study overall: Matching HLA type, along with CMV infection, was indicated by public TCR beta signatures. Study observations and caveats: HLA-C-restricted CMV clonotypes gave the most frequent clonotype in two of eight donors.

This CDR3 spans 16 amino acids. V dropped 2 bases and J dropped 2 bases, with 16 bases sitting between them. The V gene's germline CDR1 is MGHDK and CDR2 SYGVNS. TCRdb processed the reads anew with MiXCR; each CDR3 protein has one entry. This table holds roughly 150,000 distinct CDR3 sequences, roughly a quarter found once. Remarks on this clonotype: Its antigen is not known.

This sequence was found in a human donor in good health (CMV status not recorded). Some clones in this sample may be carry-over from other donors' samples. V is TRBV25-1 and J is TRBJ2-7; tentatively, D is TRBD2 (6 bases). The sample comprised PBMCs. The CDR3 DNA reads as TGTGCCAGCAGTGAACCGGACCTCGGGGAGGCCTACGAGCAGTACTTC. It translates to CASSEPDLGEAYEQYF.